This entry describes one T cell receptor (beta chain). Its antigen is undetermined. TCRdb keeps only in-frame clones here, not all; method: immunoSEQ multiplex PCR. Among 90,000 to 100,000 clones, about nine tenths were seen once, and the ten largest hold 4.1%. The data stem from a study of T cells in localized non-small cell lung cancer. Study-wide results and limits: Compared with tumor, uninvolved adjacent lung displayed greater T cell clonality, ranking highest overall. Within adjacent lung there appeared a median around 57 of the top 100 tumor clones.

Germline V gene lookup returns CDR1 MNHEY and CDR2 SVGAGI. Trimming shortened V by 6 bases and J by 6 bases, and 15 bases separated the two germline ends. The CDR3 extends over 13 amino acids. The source material was PBMCs, sampled before any cancer treatment. The chain carries TRBV6-5 and TRBJ2-7; D is possibly TRBD1 (6 bases). This clonotype originated in a woman between 35 and 70 years old with stage II squamous cell lung carcinoma. The CDR3 nucleotides read TGTGCCAGCAGGGACAGCCCCCAGTTCGAGCAGTACTTC. Its translation: CASRDSPQFEQYF.